This T cell receptor (beta chain) was recovered during a study of cytomegalovirus exposure and HLA in healthy donors. Whole-study context: The approximately 120 validation repertoires were reported in a later analysis to have been generated on the same platform as the roughly 670 first-cohort repertoires.

Germline CDR1 is SNHLY and CDR2 is FYNNEI. With 6 bases removed from V and 1 base from J, the gap between germline ends came to 10 bases. The CDR3 totals 14 residues. Libraries were prepared by immunoSEQ multiplex PCR; TCRdb keeps only in-frame clonotypes and omits some of them. The sample holds about 300,000 clones, 88% seen once. The sequencing sample was made of PBMCs. The sequence was obtained from a woman between 18 and 29 years old in good health and CMV-seronegative. The chain employs TRBV2 and TRBJ1-5, with D perhaps matching TRBD1 (5 bases). DNA of the CDR3: TGTGCCAGCAGACCCCGGGGGAGCAATCAGCCCCAGCATTTT. Residues: CASRPRGSNQPQHF.